The sequence of this TCR beta chain was determined in a study of shared T cell receptors in the human thymus. The CDR3 runs 15 residues. V lost 1 base to trimming and J lost 2 bases; unmatched junction nucleotides: 4. CDR1 is MGHRA and CDR2 is YSYEKL in the germline V gene. The repertoire was sequenced with immunoSEQ multiplex PCR; TCRdb's copy has only in-frame clones and lacks some. The data contain approximately 760,000 clones, 80% to 90% of them seen just once; the ten biggest clones take up roughly 0.01%. These same data were also listed under a study on human thymus T cells. That publication notes: Corrective heart surgery yielded resections, and these provided the thymus tissue. Related studies noted strongly shared thymic repertoires across unrelated people.

Sequencing was carried out using thymocytes. The J gene is TRBJ2-5, the V gene TRBV4-1; 7 nucleotides align to TRBD1. The clonotype originates from a girl less than two years old with a congenital heart defect. The CDR3 coding sequence is TGCGCCAGCAGCCAAGCCCGGGACAGACAAGAGACCCAGTACTTC. This translates into CASSQARDRQETQYF.